This section outlines one TCR beta chain sequence together with its context. Its antigen is as yet unknown. The CDR3 sequence is 12 residues long. The germline V gene encodes CDR1 MNHEY and CDR2 SMNVEV (reference sequence). Trimming cost V 5 bases and J 4 bases, with 9 bases left between them. The record originates from a study of cytomegalovirus exposure and HLA in healthy donors. Study summary: Both the approximately 130 validation repertoires and the 500 to 700 first-cohort repertoires used the same platform, as reported by a later analysis. Regarding the study as a whole: The study found most TCR sequences rare, yet found some public TCRs in many donors. Specificity for CMV antigens was confirmed in vitro for three of the CMV-associated chains. Cytomegalovirus-associated status was assigned to about 160 TCR beta chains.

Sequencing used immunoSEQ multiplex PCR; TCRdb keeps in-frame clones, though not all of them. The sample holds 250,000 to 400,000 clones, about nine tenths seen once. The sequenced sample consisted of PBMCs. This sequence joins TRBV27 and TRBJ2-7; a possible D gene is TRBD1 (6 bases). The TCR originated in a woman aged 25 to 45 in good health and CMV-seropositive. CDR3 DNA: TGTGCCAGCAGTACACAGGGATACGAGCAGTACTTC. Amino acids: CASSTQGYEQYF.